This T cell receptor beta chain was identified in a study of technical replicates of blood from a few donors. The assay was immunoSEQ multiplex PCR, and TCRdb's table has in-frame clones only and misses some. This repertoire shows about 80,000 clones, 89% found once; its top ten account for under 0.5%. From germline, CDR1 is SQVTM and CDR2 ANQGSEA. Trimming pared 3 bases from V and 3 bases from J, leaving 9 bases between. The CDR3 is 12 residues long. Sequencing was performed on T cells isolated from PBMCs. The chain joins TRBV29-1 to TRBJ2-7; the D gene is possibly TRBD2 (6 bases). The receptor was isolated from a human donor in good health. The CDR3 bases are TGCAGCGTTGACTCTAGCGACTACGAGCAGTACTTC. It codes for CSVDSSDYEQYF.